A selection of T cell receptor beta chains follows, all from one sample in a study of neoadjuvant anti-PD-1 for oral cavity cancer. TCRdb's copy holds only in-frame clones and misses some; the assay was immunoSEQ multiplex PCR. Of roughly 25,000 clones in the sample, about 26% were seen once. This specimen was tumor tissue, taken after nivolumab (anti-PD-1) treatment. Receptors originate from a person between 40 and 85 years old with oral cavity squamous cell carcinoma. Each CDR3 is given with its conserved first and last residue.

CDR3 protein: CASSDSMNTEAFF
V gene: TRBV7-3
J gene: TRBJ1-1

CDR3 protein: CASSIETAYEQYF
V gene: TRBV19
J gene: TRBJ2-7

CDR3 protein: CASSNHAGVMETQYF
V gene: TRBV6-4
J gene: TRBJ2-5

CDR3 protein: CASSLGVSTDTQYF
V gene: TRBV7-9
J gene: TRBJ2-3

CDR3 protein: CASSPPGIGTEAFF
V gene: TRBV18
J gene: TRBJ1-1

CDR3 protein: CATSRGSTEGYTF
V gene: TRBV15
J gene: TRBJ1-2

CDR3 protein: CASSEYNGRPEAFF
V gene: TRBV25-1
J gene: TRBJ1-1

CDR3 protein: CAWSSRGKPQHF
V gene: TRBV30
J gene: TRBJ1-5

CDR3 protein: CASSYGRHLNEKLFF
V gene: TRBV6-5
J gene: TRBJ1-4

CDR3 protein: CASSFGEYGYTF
V gene: TRBV7-9
J gene: TRBJ1-2

CDR3 protein: CASRNSGTINEQFF
V gene: TRBV5-8
J gene: TRBJ2-1

CDR3 protein: CASRFQGRDYGYTF
V gene: TRBV5-1
J gene: TRBJ1-2

CDR3 protein: CASSTGGYGYTF
V gene: TRBV2
J gene: TRBJ1-2

CDR3 protein: CASSVEDGYEQYF
V gene: TRBV9
J gene: TRBJ2-7

CDR3 protein: CASSPGRPGANEKLFF
V gene: TRBV18
J gene: TRBJ1-4

CDR3 protein: CASTQTLQETQYF
V gene: TRBV7-2
J gene: TRBJ2-5

CDR3 protein: CASNPRDGQETQYF
V gene: TRBV2
J gene: TRBJ2-5

CDR3 protein: CASRELAGANTGELFF
V gene: TRBV6-1
J gene: TRBJ2-2

CDR3 protein: CASSFRGADTEAFF
V gene: TRBV13
J gene: TRBJ1-1

CDR3 protein: CASSVGDSGGVEETQYF
V gene: TRBV9
J gene: TRBJ2-5

CDR3 protein: CASSDSGVQDSEQFF
V gene: TRBV5-1
J gene: TRBJ2-1

CDR3 protein: CASSLAGAGTPYEQYF
V gene: TRBV7-9
J gene: TRBJ2-7

CDR3 protein: CATSRDPAGDQPQHF
V gene: TRBV15
J gene: TRBJ1-5